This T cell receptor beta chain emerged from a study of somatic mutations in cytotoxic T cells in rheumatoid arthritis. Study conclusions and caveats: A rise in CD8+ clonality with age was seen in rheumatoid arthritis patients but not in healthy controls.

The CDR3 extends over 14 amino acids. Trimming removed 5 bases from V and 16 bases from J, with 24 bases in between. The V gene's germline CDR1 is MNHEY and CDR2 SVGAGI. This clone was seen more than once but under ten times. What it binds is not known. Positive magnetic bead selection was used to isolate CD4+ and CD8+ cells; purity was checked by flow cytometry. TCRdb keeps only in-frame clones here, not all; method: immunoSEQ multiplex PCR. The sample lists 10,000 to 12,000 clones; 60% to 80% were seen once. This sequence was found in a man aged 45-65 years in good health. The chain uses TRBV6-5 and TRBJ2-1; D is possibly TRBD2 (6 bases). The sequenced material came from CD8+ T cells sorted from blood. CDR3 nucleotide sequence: TGTGCCAGCAGTGAACAAAGGCGGGGCCCCCCAGAATTCTTC. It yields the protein CASSEQRRGPPEFF.